The sequence of this TCR beta chain was determined in a study of cytomegalovirus exposure and HLA in healthy donors. Overall study results and limits: Later, an analysis found that common viral pathogens appeared to be linked with several of the most significant clusters.

Germline-derived CDR1 and CDR2 are LNHDA and SQIVND (reference sequence). Trimming cost V 1 base and J 0 bases; bases outside gene matches: 3. CDR3 length: 17 amino acids. With respect to this clone: Its antigen is currently unknown.

60 Vbeta and 13 Jbeta primers were used in PCR. The repertoire was sequenced with immunoSEQ multiplex PCR; TCRdb's copy has only in-frame clones and lacks some. The data show about 88,000 clones, 85% to 90% seen once. This clonotype originated in a man between 18 and 35 years old in good health and CMV-seronegative. The sample comprised PBMCs. V is TRBV19 and J is TRBJ2-7, with 13 bases aligning to TRBD2. In DNA, the CDR3 is TGTGCCAGTAGTATAGTGGGGACTAGCGGGAACTCCTACGAGCAGTACTTC. This gives the protein CASSIVGTSGNSYEQYF.